Below are 3 T cell receptor beta chains sequenced from a single sample in a study of molecular identifiers for immune sequencing clone quantification. One entry per CDR3 protein results from TCRdb running MiXCR on the PCR reads. The table records a few hundred thousand distinct CDR3 sequences, 25% of them present only once. Sequences were obtained from naive CD8+ T cells from blood, with Jurkat cell RNA spiked in. Subset reported: FACS-sorted CD8+CD4-CCR7+CD45RA+ naive T cells. The source of these receptors is a human donor in good health. Some libraries in this study had Jurkat cell RNA spiked in.

The chain employs TRBV4-3 and TRBJ1-1, with TRBD1 matching over 8 bases. Losses at the gene ends were 0 bases for V and 2 bases for J; bases not matched to a gene: 11. CDR1 is LGHNA and CDR2 is YSLEER in the germline V gene. The CDR3 contains 18 residues. The CDR3 loop reads CASSQDRDRTVTNTEAFF. The CDR3 coding sequence is TGCGCCAGCAGCCAAGATCGGGACAGGACAGTGACAAACACTGAAGCTTTCTTT.

This clonotype was counted ten times or more. The chain employs TRBV9 and TRBJ2-3, with 7 nucleotides matching TRBD2. Germline V gene sequence: CDR1 SGDLS, CDR2 YYNGEE. V lost 0 bases to trimming and J lost 0 bases; unmatched junction nucleotides: 7. This CDR3 region has 17 residues. DNA for the CDR3: TGTGCCAGCAGCGTAGAAGGTAGCGGGCTCAGCACAGATACGCAGTATTTT. Residues: CASSVEGSGLSTDTQYF. The full variable domain, in which reference TRBV9 and TRBJ2-3 provide the parts outside the CDR3, is DSGVTQTPKHLITATGQRVTLRCSPRSGDLSVYWYQQSLDQGLQFLIQYYNGEERAKGNILERFSAQQFPDLHSELNLSSLELGDSALYFCASSVEGSGLSTDTQYFGPGTRLTVL.

The V gene is TRBV5-6, the J gene TRBJ1-5; D gene ambiguous. This CDR3 region has 14 residues. The germline V gene encodes CDR1 SGHDT and CDR2 YYEEEE. V dropped 1 base and J dropped 4 bases, with 9 bases sitting between them. The CDR3 loop is CASSLLVGNQPQHF. CDR3 coding DNA: TGTGCCAGCAGCTTGTTGGTGGGAAATCAGCCCCAGCATTTT.